A single sample gave rise to the 30 T cell receptor beta chains below, sequenced in a study of blood T cell repertoires in COVID-19 (dated by TCRdb to 2018 to 2020). The receptor library was made with the immunoSEQ multiplex PCR assay. TCRdb carries this immuneACCESS record with in-frame sequences only. Its versions omit some clonotypes, under half of them owing to an unresolved V gene in the studies checked, with the rest unexplained. A total of some 21,000 clones appear in this sample, roughly 91% of them only once. The ten largest clones take up 18% of the sample. The sequenced sample was peripheral blood. These receptors originate from a man aged 65-85 years with active COVID-19.

The chain is built from TRBV29-1 and TRBJ1-1, with 9 bases lining up with TRBD1. The CDR3 runs to 13 residues. Germline values: CDR1 SQVTM, CDR2 ANQGSEA. V shed 6 bases, J shed 2 bases, and the junction held 4 bases outside the gene matches. The CDR3 is CSVSTGGNTEAFF. The CDR3 DNA is TGCAGCGTCTCGACAGGGGGAAACACTGAAGCTTTCTTT.

CDR3 nucleotides: TGTGCCAGCAGCGTAGCTGGGGGGAGCTACCCATCCTCTGGAAACACCATATATTTT. Protein sequence: CASSVAGGSYPSSGNTIYF. The rearrangement uses TRBV9 and TRBJ1-3, with a weak D call TRBD1 (5 bases). The CDR3 runs 19 residues. V lost 0 bases to trimming and J lost 0 bases, with 19 bases between them. Looked up from germline, CDR1 is SGDLS and CDR2 is YYNGEE. The variable domain in full, with the rest retrieved from reference TRBV9 and TRBJ1-3, is DSGVTQTPKHLITATGQRVTLRCSPRSGDLSVYWYQQSLDQGLQFLIQYYNGEERAKGNILERFSAQQFPDLHSELNLSSLELGDSALYFCASSVAGGSYPSSGNTIYFGEGSWLTVV.

The J gene is TRBJ2-1, the V gene TRBV5-1; 12 nucleotides agree with TRBD2. CDR1 is SGHRS and CDR2 is YFSETQ in the germline V gene. The CDR3 spans 17 residues. Losses at the gene ends were 2 bases for V and 6 bases for J; bases not matched to a gene: 9. The CDR3 nucleotides are TGCGCCAGCAGCTTTGGGCCCCTAGCGGGAGGGCTCAATGAGCAGTTCTTC. Translation: CASSFGPLAGGLNEQFF.

The chain combines TRBV6-1 with TRBJ1-1; 9 bases are a match to TRBD1. CDR3 length equals 18 residues. CDR1 and CDR2 from the germline V gene are MNHNS and SASEGT. V trimming: 3 bases; J trimming: 1 base; junction bases outside the gene matches: 12. Here the CDR3 reads CASSEDRGSPRWNTEAFF. In DNA, the CDR3 is TGTGCCAGCAGTGAGGACAGGGGATCCCCTCGATGGAACACTGAAGCTTTCTTT.

This clone occurred once. The chain has TRBV10-3 and TRBJ1-2; no reliable D call. Germline CDR1 reads ENHRY; CDR2 reads SYGVKD. The CDR3 contains 16 residues. Trimming took off 2 bases at V and 4 bases at J, with 17 bases between the two ends. CDR3 protein: CAISEPPPELPYGYTF. As DNA, the CDR3 is TGTGCCATCAGTGAGCCGCCCCCGGAGTTACCCTATGGCTACACCTTC.

V gene TRBV5-1 combines with J gene TRBJ1-5, with D possibly being TRBD1 (5 bases). Deletions cut 4 bases from V and 4 bases from J, with 9 bases between. Looked up from germline, CDR1 is SGHRS and CDR2 is YFSETQ. CDR3 length: 13 residues. This chain's CDR3 is CASSRDSNQPQHF. The DNA for the CDR3 is TGCGCCAGCAGCCGGGACTCAAATCAGCCCCAGCATTTT.

This chain uses TRBV5-1 with TRBJ2-7, with 7 bases fitting TRBD2. Germline CDR1 reads SGHRS; CDR2 reads YFSETQ. The CDR3 has 15 amino acids. Trimming took 0 bases from V and 3 from J; bases not matched to a gene: 6. The CDR3 is CASSLEAGNFYEQYF. CDR3 DNA: TGCGCCAGCAGCTTGGAAGCGGGAAATTTCTACGAGCAGTACTTC.

The V and J genes are TRBV12-3 or TRBV12-4 and TRBJ2-2; a possible D gene is TRBD1 (6 bases). The CDR3 sequence is 13 residues long. V lost 6 bases, J lost 5 bases, and 10 bases lay in between. CDR3 loop: CASSLGTTGELFF. In nucleotides, the CDR3 is TGTGCCAGCAGCCTAGGGACAACCGGGGAGCTGTTTTTT.

With regard to this clone: The junction departs from the called germline gene at one end, perhaps through a read error. The chain couples TRBV3-1 (or the pseudogene TRBV3-2) to TRBJ2-5; TRBD2 might be the D (6 bases). The CDR3 loop spans 15 amino acids. Looked up from germline, CDR1 is LGHDT and CDR2 is YNNKEL (reference sequence). The CDR3 nucleotides read TGTGCCAGCAGCCAACTACCGACTGGGGACTCGGTGGCCAACTTC. Protein: CASSQLPTGDSVANF.

The J gene is TRBJ2-2, the V gene TRBV5-1; 7 nucleotides match TRBD2. CDR1 and CDR2 (germline): SGHRS, YFSETQ. The CDR3 runs to 17 residues. The J segment lost 4 bases and the V segment lost 1 base, leaving 10 bases of the junction unmatched. CDR3 sequence: CASSLWGRLASTGELFF. In nucleotides, the CDR3 is TGCGCCAGCAGCTTGTGGGGGAGACTAGCATCCACCGGGGAGCTGTTTTTT.

The J gene is TRBJ2-1, the V gene TRBV6-1; 9 bases are shared with TRBD2. This CDR3 has 16 amino acids. Germline V gene sequence: CDR1 MNHNS, CDR2 SASEGT. V trimming: 3 bases; J trimming: 5 bases; junction bases outside the gene matches: 8. Here the CDR3 reads CASSESQREVDNEQFF. CDR3 DNA sequence: TGTGCCAGCAGTGAGTCCCAGCGGGAGGTAGACAATGAGCAGTTCTTC.

This clone was observed a handful of times. V usage is TRBV6-5 and J usage is TRBJ1-2, with TRBD1 matching 7 bases. Germline CDR1 MNHEY, CDR2 SVGAGI. Trimming cost V 6 bases and J 4 bases; bases outside gene matches: 2. This CDR3 region has 12 residues. The CDR3 protein is CASSRDSYGYTF. The CDR3 DNA sequence: TGTGCCAGCAGCCGGGACAGCTATGGCTACACCTTC.

The chain employs TRBV23-1 and TRBJ2-7; D may be TRBD1 (7 bases). Being an ORF, TRBV23-1 has a function that is uncertain. V was shortened by 8 bases and J by 4 bases, with 15 bases between the two germline ends. This CDR3 has 13 amino acids. The CDR3 sequence: CASGGTALYEQYF. The CDR3 coding sequence is TGCGCCAGCGGCGGGACAGCGCTATACGAGCAGTACTTC.

This chain uses TRBV9 with TRBJ1-5; tentatively, D is TRBD1 (5 bases). This CDR3 has 15 amino acids. The germline V gene has CDR1 SGDLS and CDR2 YYNGEE. V dropped 0 bases and J dropped 6 bases, with 13 bases sitting between them. For the CDR3, the DNA is TGTGCCAGCAGCGTAGGCCATGGGGGACTTCAGCCCCAGCATTTT. It encodes CASSVGHGGLQPQHF. The variable domain in full, with the rest retrieved from reference TRBV9 and TRBJ1-5, is DSGVTQTPKHLITATGQRVTLRCSPRSGDLSVYWYQQSLDQGLQFLIQYYNGEERAKGNILERFSAQQFPDLHSELNLSSLELGDSALYFCASSVGHGGLQPQHFGDGTRLSIL.

The chain employs TRBV10-3 and TRBJ1-3; the match to TRBD1 covers 7 bases. Germline V CDR1 and CDR2: ENHRY, SYGVKD. J gave up 3 bases and V 6 bases, and 5 bases lay outside the gene matches. The CDR3 spans 14 residues. In nucleotides, the CDR3 is TGTGCCATCAGAGGAGACAGGGATGGAAACACCATATATTTT. This sequence encodes CAIRGDRDGNTIYF.

This chain joins TRBV7-9 and TRBJ2-6, with TRBD1 identical over 8 bases. The CDR3 length is 17 residues. After removal of 0 bases from V and 4 bases from J, the junction contained 5 bases not matched to a gene. Germline CDR1 reads SEHNR; CDR2 reads FQNEAQ (reference sequence). This chain's CDR3 is CASSLAPGQAGANVLTF. Here the CDR3 DNA reads TGTGCCAGCAGCTTAGCTCCGGGACAGGCGGGGGCCAACGTCCTGACTTTC.

There are a few counts of this clone. This chain connects TRBV5-6 to TRBJ2-7; 8 bases agree with TRBD1. Per germline, CDR1 SGHDT and CDR2 YYEEEE. This CDR3 contains 14 residues. The V segment lost 3 bases and the J segment 6 bases; nucleotides outside the gene matches: 8. The CDR3 nucleotides are TGTGCCAGCAGCTCGCCAGGGGGCACGTTCGAGCAGTACTTC. This translates into CASSSPGGTFEQYF.

The chain employs TRBV12-5 and TRBJ2-7; 8 nucleotides line up with TRBD1. The CDR3 length is 16 residues. V lost 0 bases, J lost 2 bases, and 6 bases stayed unmatched. The V gene's germline CDR1 is LGHNT and CDR2 FRNRAP. The CDR3 DNA is TGTGCTAGTGGTTTGGTTTCCGGGACAGGCACCTACGAGCAGTACTTC. It encodes CASGLVSGTGTYEQYF.

The chain joins TRBV9 to TRBJ1-1; 11 bases line up with TRBD1. This CDR3 is built from 15 residues. CDR1 is SGDLS and CDR2 is YYNGEE in the germline V gene. V shed 3 bases and J 4 bases; nucleotides not matched to a gene: 5. The CDR3 sequence: CASSARGTGGTEAFF. The CDR3 DNA reads as TGTGCCAGCAGCGCGAGGGGGACAGGGGGCACTGAAGCTTTCTTT.

The gene calls are TRBV3-1 (or the pseudogene TRBV3-2) and TRBJ1-5, with unresolved D. V lost 3 bases, J lost 2 bases, and 8 bases lay in between. CDR1 LGHDT and CDR2 YNNKEL come from the germline V gene (reference sequence). This CDR3 region has 14 residues. CDR3 DNA: TGTGCCAGCAGCCACGGGATCGGCAATCAGCCCCAGCATTTT. This gives the protein CASSHGIGNQPQHF.

The table lists this clone with a count of one. The V gene is TRBV12-3 or TRBV12-4, the J gene TRBJ2-7; D is unresolved. The CDR3 is 12 amino acids. The germline V and J ends were trimmed by 3 bases and 6 bases, with 9 bases remaining between them. CDR3 region: CASSFGSFEQYF. The CDR3, as DNA: TGTGCCAGCAGTTTTGGTAGTTTCGAGCAGTACTTC.

The chain combines TRBV11-2 with TRBJ2-7; 8 bases agree with TRBD2. CDR1 is SGHAT and CDR2 is FQNNGV in the germline V gene. J lost 0 bases, V lost 1 base, and 8 bases had no gene match. The CDR3 is 17 residues long. CDR3 region: CASSLGGGLGSSYEQYF. CDR3 DNA: TGTGCCAGCAGCTTAGGGGGGGGACTAGGGTCCTCCTACGAGCAGTACTTC.

The chain has TRBV6-2 or TRBV6-3 and TRBJ2-7; D perhaps matches TRBD2 (6 bases). The CDR3 consists of 15 residues. Germline V gene data show CDR1 as MNHEY and CDR2 as SVGEGT. V was cut by 5 bases and J by 3 bases, with 17 bases left in between. The CDR3 loop reads CASSQGPLGGYEQYF. The CDR3 coding sequence is TGTGCCAGCAGTCAAGGACCCCTGGGGGGCTACGAGCAGTACTTC.

The gene calls are TRBV5-1 and TRBJ1-2; D might be TRBD1 (5 bases). The germline gives CDR1 SGHRS, CDR2 YFSETQ. Trimming removed 2 bases from V and 3 bases from J, with 14 bases in between. This CDR3 spans 15 amino acids. CDR3 coding DNA: TGCGCCAGCAGCTTTAGGGCAGGGTTTGACTATGGCTACACCTTC. It encodes CASSFRAGFDYGYTF.

DNA for the CDR3: TGTGCCAGTGGACTAGCGGGAGTCAATGAGCAGTTCTTC. This codes for CASGLAGVNEQFF. The chain combines TRBV2 with TRBJ2-1; 13 positions agree with TRBD2. Germline lookup yields CDR1 SNHLY and CDR2 FYNNEI. This CDR3 has 13 amino acids. The V segment lost 9 bases and the J segment 6 bases; nucleotides outside the gene matches: 2.

This clone was detected only once. J is TRBJ1-1 and V is TRBV7-9; maybe TRBD1 (5 bases). Germline assignment: CDR1 SEHNR and CDR2 FQNEAQ (reference sequence). The V and J ends lost 5 bases and 11 bases respectively, with 15 bases between them. The CDR3 length is 12 residues. The CDR3 reads CASSARSGGAFF. DNA of the CDR3: TGTGCCAGCAGCGCCCGGTCTGGGGGGGCTTTCTTT.

The CDR3 DNA reads TGTGCCAGCAACCCCATGGGGTCGGAGGTCTACGAGCAGTACTTC. This encodes CASNPMGSEVYEQYF. The chain couples TRBV5-6 to TRBJ2-7; tentative D call: TRBD2 (5 bases). Germline loops: CDR1 SGHDT, CDR2 YYEEEE. The CDR3 covers 15 residues. V lost 6 bases, J lost 3 bases, and 19 bases lay in between.

The V and J genes are TRBV7-2 and TRBJ2-1; the match to TRBD1 covers 8 bases. The CDR3 has 16 residues. V dropped 0 bases and J dropped 6; count of bases not matched to a gene: 7. The V gene's germline CDR1 is SGHTA and CDR2 FQGNSA. The CDR3 nucleotides read TGTGCCAGCAGCTTAGCGGGGGGACAGGCCCCCAATGAGCAGTTCTTC. Its protein is CASSLAGGQAPNEQFF.

V is TRBV6-5 and J is TRBJ1-2, with D perhaps TRBD1 (5 bases). Looked up from germline, CDR1 is MNHEY and CDR2 is SVGAGI. The CDR3 loop spans 15 amino acids. V shed 4 bases and J shed 4 bases, with 16 bases lying between them. CDR3 in DNA: TGTGCCAGCAGTTTCCGGGCCGAAAGGGGCTATGGCTACACCTTC. Amino acid sequence: CASSFRAERGYGYTF.

The chain couples TRBV6-6 to TRBJ2-3; TRBD1 aligns across 7 bases. Losses at the gene ends were 4 bases for V and 5 bases for J; bases not matched to a gene: 9. The CDR3 spans 15 residues. Germline loops: CDR1 MNHNY, CDR2 SVGAGI (reference sequence). As DNA, the CDR3 is TGTGCCAGCAGTTTCTCCGGGACAGACATAGATACGCAGTATTTT. This encodes CASSFSGTDIDTQYF.